This passage covers 4 T cell receptor beta chains from one sample sequenced in a study of blood T cell repertoires in COVID-19. Clones were read by immunoSEQ multiplex PCR, and TCRdb kept only the in-frame ones, dropping some. Among approximately 310,000 clones listed, around 87% were seen once. Sequenced sample: peripheral blood. Source of these receptors: a woman in her forties or fifties who had recovered from COVID-19.

The chain links TRBV6-5 to TRBJ1-5; TRBD1 matches at 8 bases. Losses at the gene ends were 5 bases for V and 5 bases for J; bases not matched to a gene: 8. The CDR3 extends over 15 amino acids. The germline CDR1 and CDR2 sequences are MNHEY and SVGAGI. The CDR3 bases are TGTGCCAGCAGTAGGACAGGGAAGGGGCATCAGCCCCAGCATTTT. Its protein product is CASSRTGKGHQPQHF.

The chain is built from TRBV21-1 and TRBJ2-7; TRBD1, as called in the table, went unchecked against the DNA. TRBV21-1 is termed a pseudogene. This CDR3 comprises 17 residues. The CDR3 nucleotides read TGTGCCAGCAGCAAAGTGTCGGCAATCAGGGGGATACACGAGCAGTACTTC. The encoded protein is CASSKVSAIRGIHEQYF.

This chain connects TRBV28 to TRBJ2-5; 9 bases are shared with TRBD1. From germline, CDR1 is MDHEN and CDR2 SYDVKM. Trimming at V came to 6 bases and at J to 5 bases, leaving 10 bases not matched to a gene. This CDR3 has 15 amino acids. This chain's CDR3 is CASRGQGGGWETQYF. In DNA, the CDR3 is TGTGCCAGCAGGGGACAGGGAGGCGGGTGGGAGACCCAGTACTTC.

DNA of the CDR3: TGTGCCAGCAGTAGGGGGGTAGCGGGAGATGGGGCAGATACGCAGTATTTT. Amino acids: CASSRGVAGDGADTQYF. The chain links TRBV27 to TRBJ2-3; 9 nucleotides line up with TRBD2. The J segment lost 4 bases and the V segment lost 5 bases, leaving 13 bases of the junction unmatched. Germline V gene lookup returns CDR1 MNHEY and CDR2 SMNVEV (reference sequence). The CDR3 totals 17 residues.